Below, 16 T cell receptor beta chains from the same sample are listed, as sequenced in a study of cytomegalovirus exposure and HLA in healthy donors. PCR amplification relied on 60 Vbeta primers (plus 13 Jbeta primers). The table came from immunoSEQ multiplex PCR; TCRdb's copy has only in-frame clones and leaves some out. The profile shows 150,000 to 200,000 clones, more than 65% of them singletons. Sequenced sample: PBMCs. The receptors derive from a man aged 50 to 59 in good health and CMV-seropositive.

This clone turned up a few times. V is TRBV29-1 and J is TRBJ1-1; TRBD1 might be the D (5 bases). With 7 bases removed from V and 5 bases from J, the gap between germline ends came to 23 bases. The germline V gene encodes CDR1 SQVTM and CDR2 ANQGSEA. The CDR3 consists of 15 residues. The CDR3 region has the DNA TGCAGCGCTCACGGTGGTAGGCTCGGGGGGACTGAAGCTTTCTTT. Protein sequence: CSAHGGRLGGTEAFF.

This clone was picked up one time. The chain couples TRBV11-3 to TRBJ2-5; TRBD1 agrees at 9 bases. Germline CDR1 SGHNT, CDR2 YENEEA. The CDR3 sequence is 15 residues long. Losses at the gene ends were 3 bases for V and 4 bases for J; bases not matched to a gene: 6. CDR3 DNA sequence: TGTGCCAGCAGCTTGGGTGGGACAGGGATAGAGACCCAGTACTTC. Translated: CASSLGGTGIETQYF.

J is TRBJ1-2 and V is TRBV28, with D maybe TRBD1 (6 bases). CDR3 size: 14 residues. CDR1 and CDR2 (germline): MDHEN, SYDVKM. Trimming removed 3 bases at V and 5 bases at J, with 13 bases between. The CDR3 spells CASSFLSTGYGYTF. The CDR3, as DNA: TGTGCCAGCAGTTTCCTCTCGACAGGTTATGGCTACACCTTC.

This clone was found a few times. The CDR3 loop reads CASRVSGGTSTDTQYF. The CDR3 DNA sequence: TGTGCCAGTAGAGTGAGCGGGGGTACTAGCACAGATACGCAGTATTTT. The chain carries TRBV19 and TRBJ2-3, with 8 positions matching TRBD2. The CDR3 spans 16 residues. CDR1 LNHDA and CDR2 SQIVND come from the germline V gene (reference sequence). V lost 6 bases, J lost 0 bases, and 8 bases stayed unmatched.

The rearrangement links TRBV6-1 to TRBJ2-5; 11 bases align to TRBD1. The J call could be wrong; TRBJ2-7 is a better fit for the DNA end. CDR3 length: 18 amino acids. Germline V lookup: CDR1 MNHNS, CDR2 SASEGT. In DNA, the CDR3 is TGTGCCAGCAGTGCTACACCGAGCGGGACAGGGGGTCCCTACGAGCAGTACTTC. Amino acid sequence: CASSATPSGTGGPYEQYF.

The rearrangement links TRBV7-2 to TRBJ2-7; D is ambiguous. Germline V gene sequence: CDR1 SGHTA, CDR2 FQGNSA. The CDR3 has 13 amino acids. V dropped 4 bases and J dropped 0 bases, with 7 bases sitting between them. The CDR3 here is CASSYLGSYEQYV. CDR3 bases: TGTGCCAGCAGCTACCTAGGCTCCTACGAGCAGTACGTC.

This clone was observed a handful of times. The gene calls are TRBV5-1 and TRBJ2-7, with D perhaps matching TRBD2 (6 bases). Trimming removed 1 base from V and 7 bases from J, with 18 bases in between. This CDR3 comprises 15 residues. Germline V lookup: CDR1 SGHRS, CDR2 YFSETQ. CDR3 in amino acids: CASSLLEGLELEQYF. CDR3 bases: TGCGCCAGCAGCTTGTTGGAGGGACTGGAGTTGGAGCAGTACTTC.

This clone came up once. The chain employs TRBV29-1 and TRBJ1-5; the match to TRBD1 covers 9 bases. J lost 5 bases, V lost 7 bases, and 6 bases had no gene match. Germline lookup yields CDR1 SQVTM and CDR2 ANQGSEA. This CDR3 comprises 13 residues. For the CDR3, the DNA is TGCAGCGCTGCGACAGGGGGACATCAGCCCCAGCATTTT. Its translation is CSAATGGHQPQHF.

This chain uses TRBV5-4 with TRBJ2-5; D is possibly TRBD2 (6 bases). The V gene's germline CDR1 is SGHNT and CDR2 YYREEE (reference sequence). The CDR3 has 13 amino acids. The V end was cut by 3 bases, the J end by 1 base, with 7 bases between. CDR3 amino acids: CASSSGLQETQYF. The CDR3 DNA reads as TGTGCCAGCAGCTCGGGACTCCAAGAGACCCAGTACTTC.

V usage is TRBV7-2 and J usage is TRBJ1-1; D remains unclear. This CDR3 comprises 15 residues. The V gene's germline CDR1 is SGHTA and CDR2 FQGNSA. V was trimmed by 0 bases and J by 7 bases, leaving 15 bases between them. The CDR3 sequence: CASSLAQAGTLEAFF. In DNA, the CDR3 is TGTGCCAGCAGCTTAGCCCAGGCAGGCACGCTTGAAGCTTTCTTT. Variable domain in full (rest from reference TRBV7-2 and TRBJ1-1): GAGVSQSPSNKVTEKGKDVELRCDPISGHTALYWYRQSLGQGLEFLIYFQGNSAPDKSGLPSDRFSAERTGGSVSTLTIQRTQQEDSAVYLCASSLAQAGTLEAFFGQGTRLTVV.

The CDR3 spells CASSVVPGGVGYTF. DNA of the CDR3: TGTGCCAGCAGCGTAGTGCCTGGGGGGGTTGGCTACACCTTC. The chain has TRBV9 and TRBJ1-2, with a tentative D call TRBD1 (5 bases). V gave up 0 bases and J gave up 7 bases, with 13 bases separating them. The CDR3 has 14 amino acids. Germline V CDR1 and CDR2: SGDLS, YYNGEE.

The J gene is TRBJ1-1, the V gene TRBV19, with TRBD1 identical over 9 bases. The CDR3 is 15 residues long. In germline, CDR1 is LNHDA, CDR2 SQIVND (reference sequence). J gave up 0 bases and V 4 bases, and 3 bases lay outside the gene matches. For the CDR3, the DNA is TGTGCCAGTAGTAAACAGGGGGCCCTGAACACTGAAGCTTTCTTT. The encoded protein is CASSKQGALNTEAFF.

Comment on this clone: The sample holds other DNA sequences that translate to the same CDR3. This chain joins TRBV6-5 and TRBJ1-5; tentative D call: TRBD1 (5 bases). The germline CDR1 and CDR2 sequences are MNHEY and SVGAGI. V was cut by 0 bases and J by 4 bases, with 10 bases left in between. The CDR3 totals 15 residues. CDR3 sequence (DNA): TGTGCCAGCAGTTACTCCGGGGGTCGGAATCAGCCCCAGCATTTT. Translating it yields CASSYSGGRNQPQHF.

The CDR3 spells CASSLRRGAGDETQYF. CDR3 in DNA: TGTGCCAGCAGTTTAAGGCGGGGGGCCGGGGACGAGACCCAGTACTTC. This chain joins TRBV6-5 and TRBJ2-5; 8 bases line up with TRBD2. The CDR3 has 16 amino acids. Germline assignment: CDR1 MNHEY and CDR2 SVGAGI. V dropped 4 bases and J dropped 5; count of bases not matched to a gene: 12.

The chain joins TRBV2 to TRBJ1-6; D perhaps matches TRBD1 (5 bases). Trimming took 2 bases from V and 9 from J, leaving 11 bases between them. Germline V gives CDR1 SNHLY, CDR2 FYNNEI. This CDR3 is built from 14 residues. The CDR3 bases are TGTGCCAGCAGTGAAAGGGGTAGCGGTTCACCCCTCCACTTT. Translated: CASSERGSGSPLHF.

The genes are TRBV4-1 and TRBJ2-5, with D perhaps TRBD2 (5 bases). Germline assignment: CDR1 MGHRA and CDR2 YSYEKL. CDR3 size: 14 residues. V lost 4 bases, J lost 7 bases, and 16 bases lay in between. CDR3 DNA: TGCGCCAGCAGCCCTCTAGCTGACCTGGGGACCCAGTACTTC. This translates into CASSPLADLGTQYF.